This entry lists 26 T cell receptor beta chains sequenced from one sample in a study of cytomegalovirus exposure and HLA in healthy donors. Profiling relied on immunoSEQ multiplex PCR, and the TCRdb table lists in-frame clones only, not all of them. In the table there are 35,000 to 50,000 clones, 92% of which are singletons. Sequencing was carried out using PBMCs. The source is a man aged 18 to 30 in good health and CMV-seronegative.

This clone was recorded only once. The chain is built from TRBV6-1 and TRBJ2-1, with TRBD2 matching over 9 bases. Germline V gene lookup returns CDR1 MNHNS and CDR2 SASEGT. Trimming cost V 0 bases and J 4 bases; bases outside gene matches: 7. The CDR3 covers 17 residues. The CDR3, as DNA: TGTGCCAGCAGTGAAGCGGTAGCGGGAGCGGATTACAATGAGCAGTTCTTC. Its translation is CASSEAVAGADYNEQFF.

The CDR3 DNA follows: TGCGCCAGCAGCTCCCGACAGGGGCTATCCTACGAGCAGTACTTC. Protein sequence: CASSSRQGLSYEQYF. The V call is TRBV5-1, the J call TRBJ2-7, with 8 bases identical to TRBD1. This CDR3 spans 15 amino acids. Germline V lookup: CDR1 SGHRS, CDR2 YFSETQ. V lost 3 bases, J lost 1 base, and 6 bases stayed unmatched.

This chain connects TRBV2 to TRBJ2-7; D perhaps matches TRBD2 (5 bases). Trimming left V 9 bases short and J 2 bases short, with 14 bases between. The CDR3 is made up of 13 amino acids. CDR1 is SNHLY, CDR2 FYNNEI, per germline. The CDR3 spells CARAGLGAYEQYF. The CDR3 DNA is TGTGCCAGGGCCGGACTTGGAGCCTACGAGCAGTACTTC.

The chain couples TRBV6-5 to TRBJ2-6; D possibly corresponds to TRBD2 (5 bases). This CDR3 has 15 residues. V was trimmed by 2 bases and J by 3 bases, leaving 8 bases between them. Per germline, CDR1 MNHEY and CDR2 SVGAGI. CDR3 sequence: CASSYGGLGANVLTF. CDR3 DNA sequence: TGTGCCAGCAGTTACGGCGGGCTTGGGGCCAACGTCCTGACTTTC.

This chain connects TRBV4-1 to TRBJ1-4; tentative D call: TRBD1 (6 bases). The ends were cut back, 1 base at V and 3 bases at J, with 9 bases in the middle. The CDR3 has 15 residues. CDR1 MGHRA and CDR2 YSYEKL come from the germline V gene. The CDR3 bases are TGCGCCAGCAGCCAAGGGGGACACCCTAATGAAAAACTGTTTTTT. This sequence encodes CASSQGGHPNEKLFF.

This clone was picked up one time. DNA of the CDR3: TGTGCCAGCAGGGAGGACAGGGCCCCAGATACGCAGTATTTT. It specifies CASREDRAPDTQYF. The chain couples TRBV2 to TRBJ2-3, with TRBD1 matching 8 bases. Germline values: CDR1 SNHLY, CDR2 FYNNEI. The CDR3 has 14 amino acids. Trimming took 6 bases from V and 4 from J; bases not matched to a gene: 6.

V and J are TRBV5-6 and TRBJ1-5, with D perhaps matching TRBD1 (6 bases). Trimming took 2 bases from V and 5 from J, leaving 11 bases between them. CDR3 length: 14 residues. From germline, CDR1 is SGHDT and CDR2 YYEEEE. The CDR3: CASSFGQLDQPQHF. The CDR3 DNA sequence: TGTGCCAGCAGCTTCGGACAGCTAGATCAGCCCCAGCATTTT.

The rearrangement uses TRBV5-6 and TRBJ1-6; D call uncertain. Looked up from germline, CDR1 is SGHDT and CDR2 is YYEEEE. V was cut by 0 bases and J by 10 bases, with 14 bases left in between. The CDR3 has 15 residues. The chain's CDR3 is CASSLGQARESPLHF. The DNA of the CDR3 is TGTGCCAGCAGCTTGGGGCAGGCTAGGGAGTCACCCCTCCACTTT.

This clone was counted a single time. The chain uses TRBV28 and TRBJ2-5; 7 bases fit TRBD1. J lost 0 bases, V lost 4 bases, and 5 bases had no gene match. Germline values: CDR1 MDHEN, CDR2 SYDVKM. The CDR3 runs to 15 residues. CDR3 bases: TGTGCCAGCAGTTCCCGGGACAGCCACCAAGAGACCCAGTACTTC. This encodes CASSSRDSHQETQYF.

The chain uses TRBV25-1 and TRBJ1-2, with D possibly TRBD1 on 5 matching bases. Trimming removed 4 bases at V and 7 bases at J, with 10 bases between. The CDR3 is made up of 12 amino acids. CDR1 is MGHDK and CDR2 is SYGVNS in the germline V gene. The CDR3 protein is CASSGRVVGYTF. The CDR3 nucleotides are TGTGCCAGCAGTGGCAGGGTTGTTGGCTACACCTTC.

The rearrangement links TRBV9 to TRBJ1-2; D is unclear. The V end was cut by 7 bases, the J end by 4 bases, with 14 bases between. The CDR3 loop spans 13 amino acids. CDR1 is SGDLS and CDR2 is YYNGEE in the germline V gene. CDR3: CASHAEGGYGYTF. The CDR3 DNA sequence: TGTGCCAGCCACGCCGAGGGTGGCTATGGCTACACCTTC.

This clone appeared a single time. The chain carries TRBV4-3 and TRBJ2-1; 9 nucleotides line up with TRBD1. Germline CDR1 is LGHNA and CDR2 is YSLEER. The trim removed 6 bases at V and 7 bases at J, leaving 7 bases unmatched. The CDR3 has 14 amino acids. The chain's CDR3 is CASSMGTGRNEQFF. The CDR3, as DNA: TGCGCCAGCAGTATGGGGACAGGGAGAAATGAGCAGTTCTTC.

V usage is TRBV2 and J usage is TRBJ1-5, with D hard to call. The CDR3 is 15 residues long. V was cut by 1 base and J by 7 bases, with 14 bases left in between. Germline CDR1 SNHLY, CDR2 FYNNEI. In nucleotides, the CDR3 is TGTGCCAGCAGTGAAGGCCCCCTAGTTGGGCAGCCCCAGCATTTT. Its translation is CASSEGPLVGQPQHF.

The chain recombines TRBV7-3 with TRBJ2-3; 8 positions match TRBD2. J was trimmed by 3 bases and V by 5 bases; bases with no gene match: 10. The CDR3 consists of 16 residues. The germline CDR1 and CDR2 sequences are SGHTA and FQGTGA. As DNA, the CDR3 is TGTGCCAGCAGCCCTTTAGCTAGCGGGTTTACAGATACGCAGTATTTT. This translates into CASSPLASGFTDTQYF.

The V gene is TRBV27, the J gene TRBJ2-7; 7 bases are shared with TRBD1. Germline loops: CDR1 MNHEY, CDR2 SMNVEV (reference sequence). V lost 3 bases and J lost 2; bases outside the gene matches: 4. CDR3 length: 14 amino acids. Here the CDR3 reads CASSFSDRAYEQYF. The CDR3 DNA is TGTGCCAGCAGTTTTTCTGACAGGGCCTACGAGCAGTACTTC.

The chain couples TRBV9 to TRBJ1-2; tentative D call: TRBD1 (6 bases). V shed 3 bases and J shed 8 bases, with 17 bases lying between them. The CDR3 is 14 residues long. In germline, CDR1 is SGDLS, CDR2 YYNGEE. DNA of the CDR3: TGTGCCAGCAGCGCCAATGGACAGAGCTCGGGCTACACCTTC. Its protein product is CASSANGQSSGYTF. The full variable domain, in which reference TRBV9 and TRBJ1-2 provide the parts outside the CDR3, is DSGVTQTPKHLITATGQRVTLRCSPRSGDLSVYWYQQSLDQGLQFLIQYYNGEERAKGNILERFSAQQFPDLHSELNLSSLELGDSALYFCASSANGQSSGYTFGSGTRLTVV.

This clone was counted once. The V gene is TRBV19, the J gene TRBJ1-4, with D maybe TRBD1 (6 bases). Germline assignment: CDR1 LNHDA and CDR2 SQIVND (reference sequence). CDR3 length: 14 amino acids. Trimming took off 6 bases at V and 7 bases at J, with 15 bases between the two ends. The CDR3 DNA sequence: TGTGCCAGTAGCCTTTCAGGGGCCCGTGAAAAACTGTTTTTT. It yields the protein CASSLSGAREKLFF.

The chain is built from TRBV6-9 and TRBJ1-2, with 7 bases lining up with TRBD1. Germline loops: CDR1 MNHGY, CDR2 SVAAGI. The trim removed 3 bases at V and 6 bases at J, leaving 7 bases unmatched. This CDR3 region has 14 residues. Here the CDR3 DNA reads TGTGCCAGCAGTTACGTAGGGGGCGCGGATGGCTACACCTTC. It is translated as CASSYVGGADGYTF.

V usage is TRBV5-3 and J usage is TRBJ2-1; the D gene is possibly TRBD2 (6 bases). TRBV5-3 is an ORF, and what it does is uncertain. The V end was cut by 3 bases, the J end by 7 bases, with 17 bases between. This CDR3 has 15 amino acids. CDR3 protein: CARSWAWGESNEQFF. CDR3 nucleotide sequence: TGTGCCAGAAGCTGGGCCTGGGGGGAGAGTAATGAGCAGTTCTTC.

The chain uses TRBV5-6 and TRBJ2-1, with 9 positions matching TRBD1. V lost 2 bases, J lost 7 bases, and 7 bases stayed unmatched. The CDR3 extends over 15 amino acids. CDR1 and CDR2 (germline): SGHDT, YYEEEE. The CDR3 bases are TGTGCCAGCAGCTTCGGGACAGGGAAGAGTAATGAGCAGTTCTTC. Its protein is CASSFGTGKSNEQFF.

The chain carries TRBV5-1 and TRBJ2-5; 7 nucleotides line up with TRBD1. Per the germline V gene, CDR1 is SGHRS and CDR2 is YFSETQ. The CDR3 runs 14 residues. The J segment lost 1 base and the V segment lost 3 bases, leaving 3 bases of the junction unmatched. The CDR3 DNA sequence: TGCGCCAGCAGCTCAGGGGGTCGCCAAGAGACCCAGTACTTC. It yields the protein CASSSGGRQETQYF. Filled out from reference TRBV5-1 and TRBJ2-5, the complete variable domain reads KAGVTQTPRYLIKTRGQQVTLSCSPISGHRSVSWYQQTPGQGLQFLFEYFSETQRNKGNFPGRFSGRQFSNSRSEMNVSTLELGDSALYLCASSSGGRQETQYFGPGTRLLVL.

The chain joins TRBV6-1 to TRBJ1-5; TRBD1 is a possible D gene (5 bases). The CDR3 has 13 amino acids. The germline V gene has CDR1 MNHNS and CDR2 SASEGT. Between the trimmed V and J ends, which lost 2 bases and 9 bases, there was a span of 11 bases. The CDR3 nucleotides read TGTGCCAGCAGTGAAACTGGGACTTGGCCCCAGCATTTT. It codes for CASSETGTWPQHF.

The chain employs TRBV10-3 and TRBJ2-2; the match to TRBD1 covers 9 bases. The CDR3 runs to 15 residues. The germline CDR1 and CDR2 sequences are ENHRY and SYGVKD. The V and J ends lost 10 bases and 4 bases, in that order; junction bases with no gene match: 10. The CDR3 spells CATSADRGGTGELFF. As DNA, the CDR3 is TGTGCCACCTCGGCGGACAGGGGAGGCACCGGGGAGCTGTTTTTT.

The rearrangement joins TRBV5-1 to TRBJ2-5, with 8 bases lining up with TRBD2. The V segment lost 1 base and the J segment 5 bases; nucleotides outside the gene matches: 4. CDR1 SGHRS and CDR2 YFSETQ come from the germline V gene. The CDR3 runs to 14 residues. The CDR3 DNA sequence: TGCGCCAGCAGCTTGTTCGGCGGGAGGGAGACCCAGTACTTC. The encoded protein is CASSLFGGRETQYF.

The V gene is TRBV6-5, the J gene TRBJ2-3, with 7 bases identical to TRBD1. The CDR3 is made up of 14 amino acids. From germline, CDR1 is MNHEY and CDR2 SVGAGI. With 4 bases clipped from V and 5 bases from J, the junction kept 6 bases outside the gene matches. The CDR3 spells CASSFEGARDTQYF. In nucleotides, the CDR3 is TGTGCCAGCAGTTTCGAGGGGGCCAGAGATACGCAGTATTTT.

This sequence joins TRBV5-1 and TRBJ1-6, with 10 bases lining up with TRBD1. V lost 2 bases and J lost 8; bases outside the gene matches: 7. The germline gives CDR1 SGHRS, CDR2 YFSETQ. This CDR3 contains 16 residues. The DNA for the CDR3 is TGCGCCAGCAGCTTCTCCGGGACAGGGGTTTATTCACCCCTCCACTTT. This encodes CASSFSGTGVYSPLHF.